The clone carrying this T cell receptor (beta chain) was detected many times. The germline gives CDR1 MDHEN, CDR2 SYDVKM. The length of the CDR3 is 15 residues. J was trimmed by 7 bases and V by 6 bases; bases with no gene match: 9. This entry is derived from a study of response to subunit inactivated influenza vaccine. TCRdb called the RT-PCR reads again in MiXCR, with one record for every CDR3 protein. The sample carries fewer than 600,000 distinct CDR3 sequences, less than 7.5% recorded once. Specimen: PBMCs from blood, collected approximately 25 months after vaccination. The V gene is TRBV28, the J gene TRBJ1-4, with 9 bases that match TRBD1. The TCR was taken from a man aged 45 to 75 who received an inactivated influenza vaccine. In nucleotides, the CDR3 is TGTGCCAGCAGAATCGGACAGGGGAGGGGTGAAAAACTGTTTTTT. It specifies CASRIGQGRGEKLFF.